Included here is one T cell receptor beta chain sequence, with context. Its antigen is not known. CDR3-region Arm-PCR and iRepertoire HTBI primers produced the TCR beta libraries. TCRdb redid the calling of the multiplex PCR reads with MiXCR, one entry per CDR3 protein. The table has 400,000 to 450,000 distinct CDR3 sequences, around a quarter seen once. This specimen comes from a study of regulatory T cells in long-lasting Graves disease. Study in general: Patients with persistent Graves' disease had over 5 years of antithyroid drugs and persistent TSH receptor antibodies.

Described time point: persistent/refractory GD, antithyroid drugs over 5 years with positive TRAb. TCR sequences were obtained from RNA taken from PBMCs. Study findings and constraints: In persistent patients, shared public clonotypes (under 3,000) outnumbered those in new patients (about 1,000).

V shed 5 bases and J 6 bases; nucleotides not matched to a gene: 6. The germline gives CDR1 SGHAT, CDR2 FQNNGV. This CDR3 spans 16 amino acids. This rearrangement joins TRBV11-2 to TRBJ2-2; 13 nucleotides match TRBD2. This receptor was obtained from a female donor with Graves disease. The material sequenced was peripheral blood mononuclear cells (PBMCs), taken when the disease was refractory, from a patient treated with antithyroid drugs. CDR3 loop: CASSAGTSGTAGELFF. CDR3 DNA sequence: TGTGCCAGCAGCGCCGGGACTAGCGGGACAGCCGGGGAGCTGTTTTTT.